This T cell receptor (beta chain) was sequenced in a study of beta chain features in type 1 diabetes. The investigators reverse transcribed all of the isolated RNA, so they sequenced expressed TCRB transcripts. Profiled with immunoSEQ multiplex PCR; TCRdb holds only in-frame clones, not every one. The sample records roughly 500,000 clones, 9.5% to 12% being singletons. This clone was picked up a small number of times. The antigen is not known. General study points: The VDJ junctions of type 1 diabetes patients carried fewer insertions and more deletions. The study found moderately but significantly shorter TCRB CDR3s in all four CD4+ subsets of Type 1 diabetes patients.

V lost 1 base to trimming and J lost 0 bases, with 3 bases between them. Germline lookup yields CDR1 SGHVS and CDR2 FQNEAQ. CDR3 length equals 13 residues. Each sorted population was over 95% pure. V is TRBV7-8 and J is TRBJ1-2; D remains unclear. The sequenced sample consisted of naive CD4+ T cells from blood. This TCR came from a woman aged 18 to 35 in good health. CDR3 in DNA: TGTGCCAGCAGCTTAGAGACTAACTATGGCTACACCTTC. It is translated as CASSLETNYGYTF.